This T cell receptor (beta chain) was found in a study of CD8 T cells in ankylosing spondylitis. Overall study findings and caveats: Certain motif variants had earlier appeared in reactive arthritis synovial fluid and blood. Disease-linked clones reportedly showed significant enrichment in matched ankylosing spondylitis synovial fluid. In peripheral blood, disease-linked CD8+ clones occurred at relatively low frequencies. Ankylosing spondylitis blood seemed to carry a telltale TCR beta motif made of roughly eight highly homologous variants.

In regard to this clonotype: Antigen specificity is unknown.

V was clipped by 6 bases and J by 6 bases, with 8 bases between them. Germline V gives CDR1 SEHNR, CDR2 FQNEAQ (reference sequence). The length of the CDR3 is 12 residues. With molecular barcodes, quantitative 5'-RACE was used to make the TCR beta libraries. Using its own MiXCR run on the 5' RACE reads, TCRdb lists one record per CDR3 protein. The sample has some 840,000 distinct CDR3 sequences; 12% are singletons. What was sequenced was blood, either unsorted or a sorted T cell fraction (not recorded which). This receptor was taken from a male donor with ankylosing spondylitis. This chain connects TRBV7-9 to TRBJ2-2; D unresolved. CDR3 coding DNA: TGTGCCAGCAGAGGACGTTCCGGGGAGCTGTTTTTT. Its translation is CASRGRSGELFF.